A single sample gave rise to the 13 T cell receptor beta chains below, sequenced in a study of T-cell memory formation after mild COVID-19 (dated by TCRdb to the early 2020s). Receptors were amplified or captured by 5' RACE. The sequencer was an Illumina NovaSeq 6000. The public sequencing data were trimmed at Q25 with fastp and processed into clonotypes with MiXCR by TCRdb, which kept only in-frame beta chains. Records with the same CDR3 protein are collapsed into one entry carrying the most frequent genes and DNA. Present in this sample are a few hundred thousand distinct CDR3 sequences, roughly 15% of which were seen just once. About a fifth of the sample lies in the top ten. Sequencing was carried out using PBMCs or a T cell subset sorted from them (not recorded which). The receptors come from a man younger than 30 who had mild COVID-19 (a few samples of this study predate the infection). The sample titles of this study are shuffled in the database, so cell type and time point are left out; the donor was told from shared clones.

The rearrangement joins TRBV11-2 to TRBJ1-2, with TRBD1 identical over 9 bases. The CDR3 has 16 residues. Germline values: CDR1 SGHAT, CDR2 FQNNGV. J was trimmed by 10 bases and V by 3 bases; bases with no gene match: 15. CDR3 nucleotide sequence: TGTGCCAGCAGCTTGAACCCCGGACAGGGGAGTATGGTCTACACCTTC. Protein: CASSLNPGQGSMVYTF. The full variable domain, in which reference TRBV11-2 and TRBJ1-2 provide the parts outside the CDR3, is EAGVAQSPRYKIIEKRQSVAFWCNPISGHATLYWYQQILGQGPKLLIQFQNNGVVDDSQLPKDRFSAERLKGVDSTLKIQPAKLEDSAVYLCASSLNPGQGSMVYTFGSGTRLTVV.

V gene TRBV4-1 combines with J gene TRBJ2-1; D call uncertain. This CDR3 comprises 13 residues. Germline lookup yields CDR1 MGHRA and CDR2 YSYEKL. Trimming shortened V by 1 base and J by 8 bases, and 9 bases separated the two germline ends. CDR3 sequence (DNA): TGCGCCAGCAGCCAAGTTAGGCAGGATGAGCAGTTCTTC. Amino acids: CASSQVRQDEQFF.

This clonotype was observed a few times. V is TRBV5-1 and J is TRBJ1-4; D not certain. Trimming took 4 bases from V and 7 from J, leaving 17 bases between them. The CDR3 spans 15 residues. Germline assignment: CDR1 SGHRS and CDR2 YFSETQ. CDR3 residues: CASSGSRAPFEKLFF. The CDR3 region has the DNA TGCGCCAGCAGCGGAAGCCGGGCCCCTTTTGAAAAACTGTTTTTT.

This clonotype was seen only a few times. V gene TRBV28 combines with J gene TRBJ2-3, with a possible D match to TRBD2 (6 bases). Germline CDR1 MDHEN, CDR2 SYDVKM. The CDR3 length is 14 residues. Trimming shortened V by 4 bases and J by 4 bases, and 12 bases separated the two germline ends. CDR3 amino acids: CASSSGGVADTQYF. CDR3 coding DNA: TGTGCCAGCAGTTCAGGCGGGGTCGCAGATACGCAGTATTTT. Using reference TRBV28 and TRBJ2-3 for the parts outside the CDR3, the full variable domain is DVKVTQSSRYLVKRTGEKVFLECVQDMDHENMFWYRQDPGLGLRLIYFSYDVKMKEKGDIPEGYSVSREKKERFSLILESASTNQTSMYLCASSSGGVADTQYFGPGTRLTVL.

As regards this clonotype: Its ends do not fully match the called genes, so a read error is possible. The V gene is TRBV9, the J gene TRBJ1-1; TRBD1 is a possible D gene (5 bases). There are 14 residues in the CDR3. Germline V gene lookup returns CDR1 SGDLS and CDR2 YYNGEE. In DNA, the CDR3 is TGTGCCAGCAGCGTTAGTCCGGTGGACACTGAAGCTTACTTT. This sequence encodes CASSVSPVDTEAYF.

This chain joins TRBV4-3 and TRBJ2-4; D ambiguous. V lost 0 bases and J lost 2, with 2 bases in between. The CDR3 has 13 residues. Germline V gene lookup returns CDR1 LGHNA and CDR2 YSLEER. CDR3 nucleotides: TGCGCCAGCAGCCAAGATACCAAAAACATTCAGTACTTC. Residues: CASSQDTKNIQYF.

The chain recombines TRBV12-3 or TRBV12-4 with TRBJ2-3, with D perhaps TRBD1 or TRBD2 (5 bases each). The CDR3 runs to 13 residues. The V gene lost 6 bases and the J gene lost 9 bases, with 16 bases spanning the gap. The CDR3 loop reads CASSPGTRRTQYF. The CDR3 coding sequence is TGTGCCAGCAGCCCTGGGACCCGGAGGACGCAGTATTTT.

This clonotype was seen a handful of times. The chain employs TRBV29-1 and TRBJ1-5; D call uncertain. CDR3 length: 12 amino acids. With 4 bases removed from V and 5 bases from J, the gap between germline ends came to 9 bases. CDR1 is SQVTM and CDR2 is ANQGSEA in the germline V gene. For the CDR3, the DNA is TGCAGCGTTGGATCGAACGATCAGCCCCAGCATTTT. It is translated as CSVGSNDQPQHF.

This chain links TRBV24-1 with TRBJ1-2, with D uncertain. Germline CDR1 and CDR2: KGHDR and SFDVKD. The germline V and J ends were trimmed by 6 bases and 1 base, with 11 bases remaining between them. This CDR3 comprises 14 residues. The CDR3 sequence: CATSPYGINYGYTF. For the CDR3, the DNA is TGTGCCACCAGTCCCTACGGGATTAACTATGGCTACACCTTC.

This clonotype was seen a few times. The chain recombines TRBV12-3 or TRBV12-4 with TRBJ1-5; D is perhaps TRBD1 (6 bases). This CDR3 is 14 amino acids long. The ends were cut back, 5 bases at V and 6 bases at J, with 14 bases in the middle. The CDR3 spells CASSGEGGRQPQHF. CDR3 coding DNA: TGTGCCAGCAGTGGGGAAGGGGGACGTCAGCCCCAGCATTTT.

This clonotype was seen ten or more times. The rearrangement links TRBV6-2 or TRBV6-3 to TRBJ1-1; D is uncertain. Trimming took 2 bases from V and 0 from J, leaving 1 base between them. The CDR3 totals 12 residues. Germline values: CDR1 MNHEY, CDR2 SVGEGT. CDR3 coding DNA: TGTGCCAGCAGTTACATGAACACTGAAGCTTTCTTT. It is translated as CASSYMNTEAFF.

This clonotype was detected only a few times. The rearrangement uses TRBV20-1 and TRBJ2-5; TRBD1 matches at 7 bases. The germline CDR1 and CDR2 sequences are DFQATT and SNEGSKA (reference sequence). V lost 5 bases and J lost 4; bases outside the gene matches: 10. The CDR3 runs to 14 residues. The CDR3 loop reads CSAPAEGAGETQYF. The CDR3 DNA is TGCAGTGCTCCGGCCGAGGGGGCCGGAGAGACCCAGTACTTC.

The chain links TRBV4-2 to TRBJ2-1; D is perhaps TRBD1 (5 bases). Germline CDR1 and CDR2: LGHNA and YNFKEQ. V was shortened by 1 base and J by 7 bases, with 11 bases between the two germline ends. CDR3 size: 14 residues. CDR3 region: CASSQGLGANEQFF. The CDR3 nucleotides read TGTGCCAGCAGCCAAGGGCTTGGGGCGAATGAGCAGTTCTTC.